This paragraph covers one TCR beta chain sequence. Antigen specificity is unknown. The data belong to a study of T cell repertoires in cytomegalovirus infection. TCRdb used MiXCR to reprocess the reads, holding one entry per CDR3 protein. The top ten hold about 20% of the sample, which has around 310,000 distinct CDR3 sequences, 25% to 35% seen once. The CDR3 covers 13 residues. The V end lost 7 bases, the J end lost 4 bases, and 13 bases lay between the germline ends. The sequence came from a human donor in good health (CMV status not recorded). Some clones in this sample may be carry-over from other donors' samples. The rearrangement links TRBV12-3 or TRBV12-4 to TRBJ1-2, with D possibly being TRBD1 (5 bases). This material consisted of cultured PBMCs, taken from culture after CMV antigen stimulation. CDR3 region: CASTQTAPYGYTF. CDR3 DNA sequence: TGTGCCAGCACCCAGACAGCCCCCTATGGCTACACCTTC.